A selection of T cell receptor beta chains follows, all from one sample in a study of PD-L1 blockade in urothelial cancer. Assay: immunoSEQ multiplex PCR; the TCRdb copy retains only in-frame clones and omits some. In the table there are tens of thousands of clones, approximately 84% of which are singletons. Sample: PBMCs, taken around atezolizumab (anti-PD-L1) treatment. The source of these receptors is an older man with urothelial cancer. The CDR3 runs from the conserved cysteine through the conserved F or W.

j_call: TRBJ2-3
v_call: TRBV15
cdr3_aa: CATTVGASTDTQYF

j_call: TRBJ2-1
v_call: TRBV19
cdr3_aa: CASSMGRGLADYDEQFF

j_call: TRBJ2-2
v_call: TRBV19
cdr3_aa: CATTTDRGTTLNTGELFF

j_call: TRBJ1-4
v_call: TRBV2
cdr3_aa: CASSAERLGGEKLFF

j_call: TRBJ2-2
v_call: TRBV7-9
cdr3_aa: CASGWTSGSGTGELFF

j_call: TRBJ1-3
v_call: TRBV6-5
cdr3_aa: CASSYSTVSPGNTIYF

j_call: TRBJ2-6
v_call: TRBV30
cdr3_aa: CACPAHTGLTSGANVLTF

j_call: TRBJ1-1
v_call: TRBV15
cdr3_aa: CATSRGMTGWDTEAFF

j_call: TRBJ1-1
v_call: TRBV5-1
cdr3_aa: CASSWDSQNTEAFF

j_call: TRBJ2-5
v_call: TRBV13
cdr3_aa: CASSLSLGGRLETQYF

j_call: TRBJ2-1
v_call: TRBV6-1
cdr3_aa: CASRRGLAESGEQFF

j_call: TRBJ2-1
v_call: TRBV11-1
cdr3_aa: CASSTGTSGSHNNEQFF

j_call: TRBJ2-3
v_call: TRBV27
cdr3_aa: CASSRMGGPSTDTQYF

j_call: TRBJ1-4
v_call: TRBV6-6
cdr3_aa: CASSFPSGAGDEKLFF

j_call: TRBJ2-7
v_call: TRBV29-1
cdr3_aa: CSVEKAGGTPYEQYF